This T cell receptor (beta chain) appears in the sequencing data of a study of siplizumab effects on memory and regulatory T cells. TCRdb keeps only in-frame clones here, not all; method: immunoSEQ multiplex PCR. The sample lists about 100,000 clones, 92% occurring once. Study results and caveats: Alloreactive sequences tracing back to unstimulated CD4+ memory cells fell significantly with siplizumab. Mappable alloreactive CD4+ clones averaged roughly 69% Treg-derived with siplizumab versus approximately 25% in controls.

This clone occurred once. Its antigen is not identified. Trimming removed 4 bases from V and 1 base from J, with 4 bases in between. Germline V gene data show CDR1 as SGHRS and CDR2 as YFSETQ. CDR3 length: 12 amino acids. Sample: Tregs sorted from blood. The sequence came from a human donor in good health. V usage is TRBV5-1 and J usage is TRBJ2-3; D is uncertain. The CDR3 region has the DNA TGCGCCAGCAGCGAAGGCACAGATACGCAGTATTTT. As protein: CASSEGTDTQYF.